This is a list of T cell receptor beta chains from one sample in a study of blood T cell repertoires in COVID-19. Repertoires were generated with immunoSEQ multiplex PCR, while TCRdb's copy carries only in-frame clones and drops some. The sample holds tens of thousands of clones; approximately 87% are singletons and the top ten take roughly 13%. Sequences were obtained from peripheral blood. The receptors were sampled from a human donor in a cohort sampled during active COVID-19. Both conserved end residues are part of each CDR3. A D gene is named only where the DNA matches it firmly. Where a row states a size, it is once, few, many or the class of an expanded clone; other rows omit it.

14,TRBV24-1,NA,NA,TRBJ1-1,CATSDLPPNTEAFF,TGTGCCACCAGTGATTTGCCCCCTAACACTGAAGCTTTCTTT
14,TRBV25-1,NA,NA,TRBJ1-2,CASSAQDRLYGYTF,TGTGCCAGCAGTGCCCAGGACAGACTCTATGGCTACACCTTC
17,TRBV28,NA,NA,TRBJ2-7,CASSLSPRTRNTYEQYF,TGTGCCAGCAGTTTGAGTCCGAGGACAAGGAACACCTACGAGCAGTACTTC
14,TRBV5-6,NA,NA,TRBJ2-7,CASSVGLGAGEQYF,TGTGCCAGCAGCGTGGGGTTGGGGGCAGGGGAGCAGTACTTC
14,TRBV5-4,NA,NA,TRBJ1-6,CASSPGGRNSPLHF,TGTGCCAGCAGCCCCGGAGGGAGGAATTCACCCCTCCACTTT
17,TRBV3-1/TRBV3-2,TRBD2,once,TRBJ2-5,CASSRGTSGGTWETQYF,TGTGCCAGCAGCCGCGGGACTAGCGGGGGAACGTGGGAGACCCAGTACTTC
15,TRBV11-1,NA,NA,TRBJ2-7,CASSFRVNSPGEQYF,TGTGCCAGCAGCTTCAGGGTCAACAGCCCCGGCGAGCAGTACTTC
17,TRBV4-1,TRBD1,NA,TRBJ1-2,CASSQDQSGRGLYGYTF,TGCGCCAGCAGCCAAGATCAGAGCGGCAGGGGGCTCTATGGCTACACCTTC
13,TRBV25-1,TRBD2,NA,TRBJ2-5,CASRGLAGETQYF,TGTGCCAGCAGAGGACTAGCCGGGGAGACCCAGTACTTC
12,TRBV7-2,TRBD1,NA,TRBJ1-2,CASSGDRDGYTF,TGTGCCAGCAGCGGAGACAGGGATGGCTACACCTTC
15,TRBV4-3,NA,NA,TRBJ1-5,CASSQGVRDNQPQHF,TGCGCCAGCAGCCAAGGTGTCAGGGACAATCAGCCCCAGCATTTT
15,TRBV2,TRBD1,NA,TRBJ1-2,CASSAGTGDVYGYTF,TGTGCCAGCAGCGCCGGGACAGGAGACGTCTATGGCTACACCTTC
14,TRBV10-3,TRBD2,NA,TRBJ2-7,CATGGGRDSYEQYF,TGTGCCACCGGCGGGGGGAGGGATTCCTACGAGCAGTACTTC
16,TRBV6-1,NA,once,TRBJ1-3,CASSEGWRGSGNTIYF,TGTGCCAGCAGTGAGGGGTGGCGGGGTTCTGGAAACACCATATATTTT
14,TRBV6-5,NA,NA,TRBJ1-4,CASSSQGLNEKLFF,TGTGCCAGCAGCTCACAGGGATTAAATGAAAAACTGTTTTTT
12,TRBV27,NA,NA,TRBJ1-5,CASSAYNQPQHF,TGTGCCAGCAGTGCCTACAATCAGCCCCAGCATTTT